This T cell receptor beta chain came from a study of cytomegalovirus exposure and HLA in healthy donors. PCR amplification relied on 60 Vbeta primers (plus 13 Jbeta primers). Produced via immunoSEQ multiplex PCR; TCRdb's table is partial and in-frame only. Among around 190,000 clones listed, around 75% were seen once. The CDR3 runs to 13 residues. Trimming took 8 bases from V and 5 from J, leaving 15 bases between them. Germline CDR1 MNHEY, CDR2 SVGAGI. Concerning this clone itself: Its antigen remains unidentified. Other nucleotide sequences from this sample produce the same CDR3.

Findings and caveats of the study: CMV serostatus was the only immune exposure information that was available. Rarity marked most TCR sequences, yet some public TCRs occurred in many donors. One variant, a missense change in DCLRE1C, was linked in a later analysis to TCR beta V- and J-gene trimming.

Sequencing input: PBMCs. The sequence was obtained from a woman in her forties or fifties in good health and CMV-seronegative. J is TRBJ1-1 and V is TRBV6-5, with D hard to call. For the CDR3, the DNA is TGTGCCAGCTCGATACTGGGCGTTACTGAAGCTTTCTTT. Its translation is CASSILGVTEAFF.